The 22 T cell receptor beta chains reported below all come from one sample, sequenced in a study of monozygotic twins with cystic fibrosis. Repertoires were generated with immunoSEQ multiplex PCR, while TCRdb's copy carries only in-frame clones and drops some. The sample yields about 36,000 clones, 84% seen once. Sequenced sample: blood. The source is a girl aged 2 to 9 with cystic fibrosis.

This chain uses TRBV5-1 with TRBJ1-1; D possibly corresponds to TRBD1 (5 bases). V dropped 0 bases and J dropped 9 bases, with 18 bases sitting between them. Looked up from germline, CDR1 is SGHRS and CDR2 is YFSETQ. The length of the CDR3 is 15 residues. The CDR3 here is CASSLGGLTRSKAFF. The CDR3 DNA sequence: TGCGCCAGCAGCTTGGGGGGACTCACTCGTTCCAAAGCTTTCTTT.

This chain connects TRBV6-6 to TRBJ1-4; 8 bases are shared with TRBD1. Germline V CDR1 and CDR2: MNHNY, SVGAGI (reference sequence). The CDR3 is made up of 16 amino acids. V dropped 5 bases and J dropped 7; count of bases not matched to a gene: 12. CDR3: CASSRFLDRGGEKLFF. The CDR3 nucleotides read TGTGCCAGCAGTCGCTTTCTTGACAGGGGTGGTGAAAAACTGTTTTTT.

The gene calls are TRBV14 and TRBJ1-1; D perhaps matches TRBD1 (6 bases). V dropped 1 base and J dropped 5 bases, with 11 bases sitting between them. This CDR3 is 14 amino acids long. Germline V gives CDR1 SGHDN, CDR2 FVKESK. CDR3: CASSQGQGRTEAFF. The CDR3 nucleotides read TGTGCCAGCAGCCAAGGGCAGGGGCGTACTGAAGCTTTCTTT.

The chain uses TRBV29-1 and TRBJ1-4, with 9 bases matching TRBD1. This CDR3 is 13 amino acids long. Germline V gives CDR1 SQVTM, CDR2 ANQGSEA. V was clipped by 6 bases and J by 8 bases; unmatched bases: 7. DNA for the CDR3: TGCAGCGTCGGGGGACAGGGATTGGAAAAACTGTTTTTT. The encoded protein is CSVGGQGLEKLFF.

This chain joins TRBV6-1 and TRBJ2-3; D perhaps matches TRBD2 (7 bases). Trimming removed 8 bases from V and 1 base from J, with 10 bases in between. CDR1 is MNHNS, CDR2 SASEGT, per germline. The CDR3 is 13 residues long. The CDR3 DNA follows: TGTGCCAGCCGGGGGGCGGGCACAGATACGCAGTATTTT. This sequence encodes CASRGAGTDTQYF.

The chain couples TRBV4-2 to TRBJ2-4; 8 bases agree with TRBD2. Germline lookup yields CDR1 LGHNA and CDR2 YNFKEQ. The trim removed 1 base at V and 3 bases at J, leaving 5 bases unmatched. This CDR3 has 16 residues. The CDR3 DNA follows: TGTGCCAGCAGCCAAGGAGCGGGGGTGAACAAAAACATTCAGTACTTC. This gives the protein CASSQGAGVNKNIQYF.

DNA for the CDR3: TGTGCCAGCAGCAACAGGGTTGACAATCAGCCCCAGCATTTT. Residues: CASSNRVDNQPQHF. The chain is built from TRBV9 and TRBJ1-5, with a possible D match to TRBD1 (6 bases). Germline V gene sequence: CDR1 SGDLS, CDR2 YYNGEE. This CDR3 is built from 14 residues. V shed 4 bases and J shed 3 bases, with 11 bases lying between them. The whole variable domain, filled in from reference TRBV9 and TRBJ1-5, reads DSGVTQTPKHLITATGQRVTLRCSPRSGDLSVYWYQQSLDQGLQFLIQYYNGEERAKGNILERFSAQQFPDLHSELNLSSLELGDSALYFCASSNRVDNQPQHFGDGTRLSIL.

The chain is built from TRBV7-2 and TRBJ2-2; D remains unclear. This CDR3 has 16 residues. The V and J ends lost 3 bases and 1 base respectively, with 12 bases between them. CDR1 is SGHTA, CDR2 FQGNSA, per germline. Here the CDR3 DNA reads TGTGCCAGCAGCTTCAACACGGCTTTGAACACCGGGGAGCTGTTTTTT. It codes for CASSFNTALNTGELFF.

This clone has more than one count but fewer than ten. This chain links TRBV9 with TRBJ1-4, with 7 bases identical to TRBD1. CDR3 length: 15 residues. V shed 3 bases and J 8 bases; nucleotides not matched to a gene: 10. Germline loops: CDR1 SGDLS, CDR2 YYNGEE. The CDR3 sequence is CASSATGDEGEKLFF. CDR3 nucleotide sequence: TGTGCCAGCAGCGCCACAGGGGATGAGGGGGAAAAACTGTTTTTT. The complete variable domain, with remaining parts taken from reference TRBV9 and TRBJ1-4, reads DSGVTQTPKHLITATGQRVTLRCSPRSGDLSVYWYQQSLDQGLQFLIQYYNGEERAKGNILERFSAQQFPDLHSELNLSSLELGDSALYFCASSATGDEGEKLFFGSGTQLSVL.

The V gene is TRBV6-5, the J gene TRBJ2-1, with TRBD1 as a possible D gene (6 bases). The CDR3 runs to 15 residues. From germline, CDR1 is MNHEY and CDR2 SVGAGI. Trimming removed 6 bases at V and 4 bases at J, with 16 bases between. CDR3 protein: CASSEHKGEYNEQFF. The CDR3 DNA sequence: TGTGCCAGCAGCGAACATAAGGGGGAATACAATGAGCAGTTCTTC.

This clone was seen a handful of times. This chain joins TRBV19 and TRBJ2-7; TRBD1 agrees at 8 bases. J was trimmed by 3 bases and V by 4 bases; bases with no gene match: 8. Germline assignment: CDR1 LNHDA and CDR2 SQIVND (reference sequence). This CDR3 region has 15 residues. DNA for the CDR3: TGTGCCAGTAGTACCCGACAGGGGCCTTACTACGAGCAGTACTTC. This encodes CASSTRQGPYYEQYF.

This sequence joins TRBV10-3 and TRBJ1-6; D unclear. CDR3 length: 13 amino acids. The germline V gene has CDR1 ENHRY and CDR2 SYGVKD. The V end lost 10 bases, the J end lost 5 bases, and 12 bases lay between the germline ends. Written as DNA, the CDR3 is TGTGCCACATCTCAAGCGGATAATTCACCCCTCCACTTT. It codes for CATSQADNSPLHF.

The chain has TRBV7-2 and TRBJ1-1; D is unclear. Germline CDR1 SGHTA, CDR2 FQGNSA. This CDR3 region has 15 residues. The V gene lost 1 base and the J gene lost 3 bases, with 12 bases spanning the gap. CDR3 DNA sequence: TGTGCCAGCAGCTTAGTAGTGGGGTTGGACACTGAAGCTTTCTTT. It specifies CASSLVVGLDTEAFF.

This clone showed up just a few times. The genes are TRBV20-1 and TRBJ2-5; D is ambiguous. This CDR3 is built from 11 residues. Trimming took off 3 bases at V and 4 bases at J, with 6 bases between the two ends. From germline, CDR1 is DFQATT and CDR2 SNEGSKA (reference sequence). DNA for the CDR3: TGCAGTGCTAGGTCCCCAGAGACCCAGTACTTC. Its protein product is CSARSPETQYF.

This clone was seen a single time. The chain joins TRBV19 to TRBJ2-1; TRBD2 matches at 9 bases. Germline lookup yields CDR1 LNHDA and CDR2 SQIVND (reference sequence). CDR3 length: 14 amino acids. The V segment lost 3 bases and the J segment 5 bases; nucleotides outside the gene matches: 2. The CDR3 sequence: CASSIGGGDNEQFF. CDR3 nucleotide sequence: TGTGCCAGTAGTATTGGCGGGGGGGACAATGAGCAGTTCTTC.

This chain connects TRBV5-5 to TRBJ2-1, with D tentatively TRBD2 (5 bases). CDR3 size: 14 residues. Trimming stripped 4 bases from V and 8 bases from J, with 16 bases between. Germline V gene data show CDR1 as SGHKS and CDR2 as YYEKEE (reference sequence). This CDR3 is CASSAGGLKDEQFF. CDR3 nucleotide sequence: TGTGCCAGCAGCGCGGGTGGGCTAAAGGATGAGCAGTTCTTC.

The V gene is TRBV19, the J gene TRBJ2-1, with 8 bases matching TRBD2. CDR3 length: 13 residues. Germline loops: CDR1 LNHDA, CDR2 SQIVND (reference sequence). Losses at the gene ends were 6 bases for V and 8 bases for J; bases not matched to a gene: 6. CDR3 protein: CASRTVGGDEQFF. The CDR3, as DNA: TGTGCCAGTAGGACAGTCGGGGGGGATGAGCAGTTCTTC.

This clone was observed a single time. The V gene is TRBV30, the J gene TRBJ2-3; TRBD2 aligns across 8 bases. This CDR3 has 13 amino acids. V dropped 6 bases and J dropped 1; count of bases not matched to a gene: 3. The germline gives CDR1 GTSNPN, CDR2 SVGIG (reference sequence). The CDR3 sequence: CACRRGGTDTQYF. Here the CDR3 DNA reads TGTGCCTGCAGGCGGGGGGGCACAGATACGCAGTATTTT.

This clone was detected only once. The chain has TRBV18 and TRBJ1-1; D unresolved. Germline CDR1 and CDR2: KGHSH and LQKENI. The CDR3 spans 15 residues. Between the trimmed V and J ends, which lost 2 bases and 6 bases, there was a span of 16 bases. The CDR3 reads CASSPFSGNPSEAFF. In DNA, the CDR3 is TGTGCCAGCTCACCATTCTCCGGGAACCCCTCTGAAGCTTTCTTT.

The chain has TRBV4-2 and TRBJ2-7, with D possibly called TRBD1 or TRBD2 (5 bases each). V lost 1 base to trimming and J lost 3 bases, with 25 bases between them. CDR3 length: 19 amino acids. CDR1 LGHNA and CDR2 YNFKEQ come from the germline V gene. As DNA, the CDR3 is TGTGCCAGCAGCCAAGTGGGGCCCAAGGGAAGAGGGAATGACTACGAGCAGTACTTC. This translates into CASSQVGPKGRGNDYEQYF.

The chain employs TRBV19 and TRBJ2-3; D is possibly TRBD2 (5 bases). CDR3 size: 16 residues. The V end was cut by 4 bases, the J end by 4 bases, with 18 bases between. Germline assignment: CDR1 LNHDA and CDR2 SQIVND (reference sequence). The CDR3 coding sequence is TGTGCCAGTAGTAGGAGAGGACTGGATGGCGCAGATACGCAGTATTTT. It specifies CASSRRGLDGADTQYF.

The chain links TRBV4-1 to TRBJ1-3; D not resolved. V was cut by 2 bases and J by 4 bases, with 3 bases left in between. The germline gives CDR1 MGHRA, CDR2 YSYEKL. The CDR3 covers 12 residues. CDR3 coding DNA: TGCGCCAGCAGCCAACAGGGAAACACCATATATTTT. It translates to CASSQQGNTIYF.